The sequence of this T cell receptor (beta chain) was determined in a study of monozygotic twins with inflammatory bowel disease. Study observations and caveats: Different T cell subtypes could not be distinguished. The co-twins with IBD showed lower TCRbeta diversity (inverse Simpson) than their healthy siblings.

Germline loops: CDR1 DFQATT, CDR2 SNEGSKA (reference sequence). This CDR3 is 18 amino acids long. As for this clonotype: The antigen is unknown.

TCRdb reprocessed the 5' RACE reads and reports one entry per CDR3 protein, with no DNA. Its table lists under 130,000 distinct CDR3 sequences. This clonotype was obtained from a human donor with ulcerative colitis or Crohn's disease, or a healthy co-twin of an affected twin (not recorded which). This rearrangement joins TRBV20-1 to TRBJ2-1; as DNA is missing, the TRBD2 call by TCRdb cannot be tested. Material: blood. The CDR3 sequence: CSARVASGRDKPYNEQFF.